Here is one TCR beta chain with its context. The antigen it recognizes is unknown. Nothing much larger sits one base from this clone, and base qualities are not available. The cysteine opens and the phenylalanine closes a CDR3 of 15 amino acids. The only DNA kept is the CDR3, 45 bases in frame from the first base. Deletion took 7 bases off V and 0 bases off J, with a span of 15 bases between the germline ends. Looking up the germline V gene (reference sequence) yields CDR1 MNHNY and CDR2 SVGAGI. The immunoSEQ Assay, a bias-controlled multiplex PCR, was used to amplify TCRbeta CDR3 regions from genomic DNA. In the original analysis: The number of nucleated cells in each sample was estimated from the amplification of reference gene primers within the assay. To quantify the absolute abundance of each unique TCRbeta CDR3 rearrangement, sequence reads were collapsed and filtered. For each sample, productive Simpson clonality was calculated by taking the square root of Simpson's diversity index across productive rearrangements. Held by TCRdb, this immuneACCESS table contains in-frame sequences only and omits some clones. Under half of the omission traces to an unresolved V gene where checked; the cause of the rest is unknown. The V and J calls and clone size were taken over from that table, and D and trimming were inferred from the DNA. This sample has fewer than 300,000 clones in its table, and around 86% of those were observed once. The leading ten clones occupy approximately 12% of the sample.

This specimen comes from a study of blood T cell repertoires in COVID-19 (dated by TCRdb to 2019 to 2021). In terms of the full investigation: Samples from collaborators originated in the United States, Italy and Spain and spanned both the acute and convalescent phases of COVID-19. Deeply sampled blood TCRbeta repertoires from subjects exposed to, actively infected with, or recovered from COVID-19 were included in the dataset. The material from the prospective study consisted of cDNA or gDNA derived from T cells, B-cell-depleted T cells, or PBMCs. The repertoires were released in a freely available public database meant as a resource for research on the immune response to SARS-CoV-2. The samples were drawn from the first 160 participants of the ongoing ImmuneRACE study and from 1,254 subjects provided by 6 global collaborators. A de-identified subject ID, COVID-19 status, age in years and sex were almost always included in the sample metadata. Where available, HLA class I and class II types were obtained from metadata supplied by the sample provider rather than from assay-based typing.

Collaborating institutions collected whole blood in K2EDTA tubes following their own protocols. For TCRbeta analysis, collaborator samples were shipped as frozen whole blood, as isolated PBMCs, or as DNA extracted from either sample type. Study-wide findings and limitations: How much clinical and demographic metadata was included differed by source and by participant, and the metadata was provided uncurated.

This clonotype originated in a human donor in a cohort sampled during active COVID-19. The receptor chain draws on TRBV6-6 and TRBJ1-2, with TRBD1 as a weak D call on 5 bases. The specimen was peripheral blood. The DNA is TGTGCCAGCACCAAGCAGGGTCAAGCTAACTATGGCTACACCTTC. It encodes CASTKQGQANYGYTF.